A single TCR beta chain is shown here with its context. The clone's antigen remains unknown. Base-call qualities are not available, and no considerably larger clone is one nucleotide away. The data are from a study of blood T cell repertoires in COVID-19 (dated by TCRdb to 2018 to 2021). About the study as a whole: Samples covering the acute and convalescent phases of COVID-19 were provided by collaborators in the United States, Italy and Spain. The repertoires were made available in a free public database intended to serve as a resource for research on the immune response to SARS-CoV-2. The sample metadata nearly always contained a de-identified subject ID, COVID-19 status, age in years and sex. Where available, HLA class I and class II types were taken from metadata supplied by the sample provider and were not determined by assay-based typing. Subjects who had been exposed to COVID-19, were actively infected with it, or had recovered from it provided the deeply sampled blood TCRbeta repertoires that made up the dataset. The material from the prospective study consisted of cDNA or gDNA derived from T cells, B-cell-depleted T cells, or PBMCs. The samples were drawn from the first 160 participants of the ongoing ImmuneRACE study and from over 950 subjects provided by 6 global collaborators. Points the paper makes about the study in general: Clinical and demographic metadata were provided uncurated, with the amount varying by source and participant.

Based on the germline V gene, the CDR1 and CDR2 sequences are ENHRY and SYGVKD. Measured from the cysteine to the phenylalanine, the CDR3 is 13 residues long. Only the CDR3 region is kept as DNA, spanning 39 bases read in frame from base 1. V is cut by 3 bases and J by 8 bases, and the space between the germline ends is 13 bases. One collaborating source in Seattle enrolled patients during active infection and followed them longitudinally through the course of disease. Collaborating institutions collected whole blood in K2EDTA tubes following their own protocols. Collaborator samples were shipped for TCRbeta analysis as frozen whole blood, isolated PBMCs, or DNA extracted from either sample type. TCRbeta CDR3 regions were amplified from genomic DNA using the immunoSEQ Assay, a bias-controlled multiplex PCR. The authors processed their data as follows. Nucleated cell counts per sample were estimated from amplification of reference gene primers within the assay. Sequence reads were collapsed and filtered to measure the absolute abundance of every unique TCRbeta CDR3 rearrangement. For each sample, productive Simpson clonality was calculated by taking the square root of Simpson's diversity index across productive rearrangements. The table comes from immuneACCESS by way of TCRdb, which keeps in-frame sequences with V and J called. Part of the clones is missing from these tables; in studies checked, under half for an unresolved V gene and the rest for unknown reasons. From that table come the V and J calls and clone size; the DNA was used to work out D and trimming. This sample has hundreds of thousands of clones in its table, and about 83% of those were observed once. The top ten clonotypes cover approximately 6% of the sample.

The clonotype originates from an elderly woman with COVID-19, enrolled during active disease. The chain is made from TRBV10-3 and TRBJ1-2, with TRBD1 perhaps the D gene, on 5 matching bases. Source material: peripheral blood. The CDR3 in this case is CAISETPDIGYTF. The DNA sequence is given as TGTGCCATCAGTGAAACTCCGGACATAGGCTACACCTTC.